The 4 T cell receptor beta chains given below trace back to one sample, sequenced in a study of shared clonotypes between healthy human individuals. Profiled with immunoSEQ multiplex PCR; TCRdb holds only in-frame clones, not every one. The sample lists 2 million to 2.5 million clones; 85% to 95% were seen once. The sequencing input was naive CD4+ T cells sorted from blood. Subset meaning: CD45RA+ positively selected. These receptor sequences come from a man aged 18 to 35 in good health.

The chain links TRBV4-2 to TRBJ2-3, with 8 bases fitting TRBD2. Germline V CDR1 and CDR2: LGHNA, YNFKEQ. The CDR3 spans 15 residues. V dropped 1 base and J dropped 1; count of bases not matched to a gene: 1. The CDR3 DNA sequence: TGTGCCAGCAGCCAAGGAGCGGGAGGCACAGATACGCAGTATTTT. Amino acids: CASSQGAGGTDTQYF.

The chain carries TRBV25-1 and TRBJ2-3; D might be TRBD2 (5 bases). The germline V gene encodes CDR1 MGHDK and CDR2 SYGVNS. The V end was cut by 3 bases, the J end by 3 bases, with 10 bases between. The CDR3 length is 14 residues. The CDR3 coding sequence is TGTGCCAGCAGTGAGCGGGCCGGGACAGATACGCAGTATTTT. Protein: CASSERAGTDTQYF.

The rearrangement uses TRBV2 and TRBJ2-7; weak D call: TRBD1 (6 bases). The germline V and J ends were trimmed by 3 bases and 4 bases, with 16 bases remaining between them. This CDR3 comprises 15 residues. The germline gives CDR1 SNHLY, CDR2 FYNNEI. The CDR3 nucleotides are TGTGCCAGCAGTGACCCTGGAGTTACAGGGTACGAGCAGTACTTC. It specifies CASSDPGVTGYEQYF.

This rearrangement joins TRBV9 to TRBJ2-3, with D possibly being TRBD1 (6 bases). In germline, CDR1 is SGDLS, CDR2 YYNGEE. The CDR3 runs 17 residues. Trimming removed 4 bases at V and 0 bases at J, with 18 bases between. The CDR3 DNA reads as TGTGCCAGCAGCAAAAATTCAGGGGCGGGTAGCACAGATACGCAGTATTTT. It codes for CASSKNSGAGSTDTQYF.